This is a list of T cell receptor beta chains from one sample in a study of cytomegalovirus exposure and HLA in healthy donors. Some clones are missing from TCRdb's copy, which holds only in-frame ones; the method was immunoSEQ multiplex PCR. The sample shows about 50,000 clones, roughly 81% of them seen only once. The sample comprised PBMCs. All receptors derive from a woman aged 40-49 years in good health and CMV-seropositive. The CDR3 runs from the conserved cysteine through the conserved F or W. Each record gives: V gene, J gene, CDR3 protein.

v_gene: TRBV30; j_gene: TRBJ2-5; CDR3aa: CAWSASQASGVLTQYF
v_gene: TRBV7-6; j_gene: TRBJ2-1; CDR3aa: CASSPTRNEQFF
v_gene: TRBV13; j_gene: TRBJ1-2; CDR3aa: CASSLPPEGVPRDRLNYGYTF
v_gene: TRBV29-1; j_gene: TRBJ1-2; CDR3aa: CSAGEGPLYGYTF
v_gene: TRBV28; j_gene: TRBJ2-1; CDR3aa: CASSSNRESPFF
v_gene: TRBV7-2; j_gene: TRBJ2-3; CDR3aa: CASSFRTGEADTQYF
v_gene: TRBV15; j_gene: TRBJ2-1; CDR3aa: CATSSGMRGGSYNEQFF
v_gene: TRBV7-9; j_gene: TRBJ1-1; CDR3aa: CASSLSEVPATEAFF
v_gene: TRBV27; j_gene: TRBJ1-1; CDR3aa: CASKLQGNTEAFF
v_gene: TRBV9; j_gene: TRBJ1-6; CDR3aa: CASSVGLGGVSPLHF